Below, 14 T cell receptor beta chains from the same sample are listed, as sequenced in a study of shared clonotypes between healthy human individuals. Generated by immunoSEQ multiplex PCR, the TCRdb table keeps only in-frame clones and is missing some. The sample lists 2,500,000 or so clones; 85% to 95% were seen once. Sequencing was performed on naive CD4+ T cells from PBMCs. Subset here: CD45RA+ positively selected. All receptors come from a young man in good health. Some clones in this sample may be carry-over from other donors' samples.

The V call is TRBV6-1, the J call TRBJ2-1; the D gene is possibly TRBD1 (6 bases). This CDR3 is built from 13 residues. Trimming stripped 6 bases from V and 4 bases from J, with 10 bases between. Germline V gene data show CDR1 as MNHNS and CDR2 as SASEGT. CDR3 sequence: CASRGTNYNEQFF. The CDR3 coding sequence is TGTGCCAGCAGGGGGACAAATTACAATGAGCAGTTCTTC.

The chain couples TRBV7-3 to TRBJ2-7; D ambiguous. Germline V CDR1 and CDR2: SGHTA, FQGTGA. The CDR3 totals 11 residues. V shed 1 base and J shed 7 bases, with 5 bases lying between them. DNA of the CDR3: TGTGCCAGCAGCTTAAACGGTGAGCAGTACTTC. This codes for CASSLNGEQYF.

This chain links TRBV5-5 with TRBJ1-4; D might be TRBD1 (5 bases). CDR1 is SGHKS, CDR2 YYEKEE, per germline (reference sequence). The CDR3 length is 13 residues. Deletions cut 5 bases from V and 7 bases from J, with 12 bases between. DNA for the CDR3: TGTGCCAGCAGTCACCGGGACGGTGAAAAACTGTTTTTT. Its protein is CASSHRDGEKLFF.

V gene TRBV9 combines with J gene TRBJ2-1, with 7 bases identical to TRBD1. The CDR3 is 15 amino acids. After removal of 4 bases from V and 6 bases from J, the junction contained 10 bases not matched to a gene. CDR1 is SGDLS and CDR2 is YYNGEE in the germline V gene. CDR3 in amino acids: CASSSRQGPGNEQFF. For the CDR3, the DNA is TGTGCCAGCAGCAGCCGACAGGGTCCGGGCAATGAGCAGTTCTTC.

The chain uses TRBV9 and TRBJ2-5; D perhaps matches TRBD2 (6 bases). Trimming took off 0 bases at V and 2 bases at J, with 11 bases between the two ends. The CDR3 has 15 amino acids. Germline lookup yields CDR1 SGDLS and CDR2 YYNGEE. The CDR3 here is CASSVALGGQETQYF. As DNA, the CDR3 is TGTGCCAGCAGCGTAGCTTTGGGGGGTCAAGAGACCCAGTACTTC.

The rearrangement links TRBV11-2 to TRBJ2-1; 8 nucleotides align to TRBD2. The germline V gene encodes CDR1 SGHAT and CDR2 FQNNGV. This CDR3 region has 15 residues. The J segment lost 3 bases and the V segment lost 3 bases, leaving 4 bases of the junction unmatched. CDR3 in amino acids: CASSFSGGVYNEQFF. In DNA form, the CDR3 reads TGTGCCAGCAGCTTCTCGGGGGGGGTCTACAATGAGCAGTTCTTC.

J is TRBJ2-1 and V is TRBV11-2, with 8 nucleotides matching TRBD1. CDR1 is SGHAT, CDR2 FQNNGV, per germline. V trimming: 7 bases; J trimming: 4 bases; junction bases outside the gene matches: 6. The CDR3 runs to 14 residues. CDR3 loop: CASTRWTGYNEQFF. The CDR3 DNA reads TGTGCCAGCACCCGTTGGACAGGGTACAATGAGCAGTTCTTC.

A note on this clone: The same CDR3 is also encoded by other DNA sequences in this sample. The V and J genes are TRBV5-1 and TRBJ2-2; 11 bases are a match to TRBD1. Germline lookup yields CDR1 SGHRS and CDR2 YFSETQ. The CDR3 loop spans 16 amino acids. The ends lost 4 bases at V and 5 bases at J; junction bases unmatched: 7. CDR3 amino acids: CASSPGTGGLTGELFF. In DNA form, the CDR3 reads TGCGCCAGCAGCCCCGGGACAGGGGGACTTACCGGGGAGCTGTTTTTT.

The CDR3, as DNA: TGCGCCAGCAGCCAATTACCGGGACAGGTGAACACTGAAGCTTTCTTT. Translating gives CASSQLPGQVNTEAFF. This sequence joins TRBV4-1 and TRBJ1-1; 8 bases are a match to TRBD1. The length of the CDR3 is 16 residues. CDR1 is MGHRA, CDR2 YSYEKL, per germline. V trimming: 2 bases; J trimming: 0 bases; junction bases outside the gene matches: 5.

The V call is TRBV5-1, the J call TRBJ2-1, with TRBD2 as a possible D gene (6 bases). The CDR3 totals 14 residues. The V and J ends lost 0 bases and 10 bases respectively, with 14 bases between them. Germline V gene data show CDR1 as SGHRS and CDR2 as YFSETQ. The chain's CDR3 is CASSLVAGSMEQFF. CDR3 bases: TGCGCCAGCAGCTTGGTGGCGGGGTCGATGGAGCAGTTCTTC.

This rearrangement joins TRBV11-1 to TRBJ2-7, with 11 bases matching TRBD2. Losses at the gene ends were 4 bases for V and 4 bases for J; bases not matched to a gene: 6. This CDR3 comprises 15 residues. Germline V CDR1 and CDR2: SGHAT, FQDESV (reference sequence). The CDR3 DNA reads TGTGCCAGCAGCTCAGGGACTAGCGGAGCTTACGAGCAGTACTTC. Its translation is CASSSGTSGAYEQYF.

The chain uses TRBV27 and TRBJ2-1, with D perhaps TRBD2 (6 bases). V was shortened by 1 base and J by 8 bases, with 12 bases between the two germline ends. This CDR3 is 14 amino acids long. Per the germline V gene, CDR1 is MNHEY and CDR2 is SMNVEV (reference sequence). The CDR3 sequence is CASSLWGVRHEQFF. CDR3 coding DNA: TGTGCCAGCAGTTTATGGGGGGTGCGGCATGAGCAGTTCTTC.

The chain carries TRBV6-5 and TRBJ2-5; no reliable D call. The germline V gene has CDR1 MNHEY and CDR2 SVGAGI. The CDR3 runs 11 residues. The ends were cut back, 7 bases at V and 5 bases at J, with 8 bases in the middle. The CDR3 reads CASKHSETQYF. DNA of the CDR3: TGTGCCAGCAAGCACTCTGAGACCCAGTACTTC.

V gene TRBV7-9 combines with J gene TRBJ2-3; possibly TRBD1 for D (5 bases). Germline values: CDR1 SEHNR, CDR2 FQNEAQ (reference sequence). V lost 2 bases and J 5 bases, leaving 8 bases between the germline ends. The CDR3 runs 13 residues. CDR3 sequence: CASSLLQGDTQYF. The CDR3 DNA follows: TGTGCCAGCAGCTTACTCCAGGGAGATACGCAGTATTTT.